The rows below give T cell receptor beta chains drawn from one sample of a study of blood T cell repertoires in COVID-19. Sequencing used immunoSEQ multiplex PCR; TCRdb keeps in-frame clones, though not all of them. Of around 71,000 clones listed, around 76% are singletons. The sequenced sample was peripheral blood. The receptors stem from a woman at least 80 years old with active or convalescent COVID-19. The CDR3 runs from the conserved cysteine through the conserved F or W. The D gene is left open where the match is weak. Some rows mark clone size as missing; the rest say once, few, many or name a class of expanded clone.

D,V,J,size,DNA,CDR3
.,TRBV19,TRBJ1-2,.,TGTGCCAGTAAACAGGGCGCGGGCTATGGCTACACCTTC,CASKQGAGYGYTF
.,TRBV5-5,TRBJ1-5,few,TGTGCCAGCAGCTTTGGGCAGGGTAGTAATCAGCCCCAGCATTTT,CASSFGQGSNQPQHF
.,TRBV10-3,TRBJ1-1,.,TGTGCCATCAGTGGGGGGCCAGAGTATATGAACACTGAAGCTTTCTTT,CAISGGPEYMNTEAFF
TRBD1,TRBV30,TRBJ1-2,few,TGTGCCTGGAGTAGGACAGGGGGTGAAGGCTACACCTTC,CAWSRTGGEGYTF
TRBD2,TRBV18,TRBJ2-2,.,TGTGCCAGCTCACCCGTTTCGACTAGCGGGGGCGCCGGGGAGCTGTTTTTT,CASSPVSTSGGAGELFF
.,TRBV19,TRBJ1-1,.,TGTGCCAGTAGTATACAGGGGCAGAACACTGAAGCTTTCTTT,CASSIQGQNTEAFF
TRBD1,TRBV11-2,TRBJ2-7,.,TGTGCCAGCAGCTCGATTCGGGGACAGGGGTCCCGCGAGCAGTACTTC,CASSSIRGQGSREQYF
.,TRBV19,TRBJ2-5,.,TGTGCCAGTAGTATCCGTCGGGGGAAGACACAAGAGACCCAGTACTTC,CASSIRRGKTQETQYF
TRBD1,TRBV23-1,TRBJ1-1,.,TGCGCCAGCAGTCTTCCGAGGGACAGGGCGAACACTGAAGCTTTCTTT,CASSLPRDRANTEAFF
TRBD1,TRBV9,TRBJ1-2,many,TGTGCCAGCAGCCCCGGGACAGGCTACTATGGCTACACCTTC,CASSPGTGYYGYTF
.,TRBV5-4,TRBJ2-3,.,TGTGCCAGCAGCTTGCTTGACGGAGGTGGCACAGATACGCAGTATTTT,CASSLLDGGGTDTQYF
.,TRBV3-1/TRBV3-2,TRBJ1-2,.,TGTGCCACCCTTCTTTCAGGTGGTAACTATGGCTACACCTTC,CATLLSGGNYGYTF
.,TRBV3-1/TRBV3-2,TRBJ2-5,.,TGTGCCAGCAGCCAGGATTACTGGGCCCAAGAGACCCAGTACTTC,CASSQDYWAQETQYF
TRBD2,TRBV14,TRBJ2-5,.,TGTGCCAGCAGCCAAGATCCGCGGGGGAAACAAGAGACCCAGTACTTC,CASSQDPRGKQETQYF
.,TRBV11-2,TRBJ2-1,.,TGTGCCAGCAGCTTAGTTACCAGCGGTGAGCAGTTCTTC,CASSLVTSGEQFF
.,TRBV19,TRBJ2-2,.,TGTGCCAGTAGTATTTCGGGGGAAGGGTCCGGGGAGCTGTTTTTT,CASSISGEGSGELFF
TRBD1,TRBV5-1,TRBJ2-3,.,TGCGCCAGCAGCGGACAGGTAGCAGATACGCAGTATTTT,CASSGQVADTQYF
.,TRBV7-9,TRBJ2-1,.,TGTGCCAGCAGCTCCGGGGTTAATGAGCAGTTCTTC,CASSSGVNEQFF
.,TRBV7-2,TRBJ1-1,many,TGTGCCAGCAGCCTAGAGCAGGTCCCGAACACTGAAGCTTTCTTT,CASSLEQVPNTEAFF
TRBD1,TRBV11-2,TRBJ2-5,.,TGTGCCAGCAGCTCGTCCTGGCCCGCAGGGGGCTGGGAGACCCAGTACTTC,CASSSSWPAGGWETQYF
.,TRBV2,TRBJ2-2,once,TGTGCCAGCAGTGAATCTGGGGAGCTGTTTTTT,CASSESGELFF
.,TRBV2,TRBJ1-6,.,TGTGCCAGCAGTGAATGGGGCAGGATGGATTCACCCCTCCACTTT,CASSEWGRMDSPLHF
.,TRBV18,TRBJ1-5,.,TGTGCCAGCTCACCAACTCGCCTTCGTGTTAATCAGCCCCAGCATTTT,CASSPTRLRVNQPQHF
.,TRBV7-6,TRBJ1-1,.,TGTGCCAGCAGCTTGAGGGCTGGGGACACTGAAGCTTTCTTT,CASSLRAGDTEAFF
.,TRBV15,TRBJ2-2,.,TGTGCCACCAGCAGAGACACAGTATGGACCGGGGAGCTGTTTTTT,CATSRDTVWTGELFF
.,TRBV7-9,TRBJ2-5,.,TGTGCCAGCAGCTTCAGGGCACAAGAGACCCAGTACTTC,CASSFRAQETQYF
TRBD1,TRBV5-8,TRBJ2-7,.,TGTGCCAGCACCCTGGACAGGGGGATCTCCTACGAGCAGTACTTC,CASTLDRGISYEQYF
.,TRBV19,TRBJ1-2,.,TGTGCCAGCCGAGGGATACCGGGACTCCCTGGCTATGGCTACACCTTC,CASRGIPGLPGYGYTF
TRBD2,TRBV7-7,TRBJ2-5,.,TGTGCTAGCAGCTTAGGGACTACCGCGGGGGAGACCCAGTACTTC,CASSLGTTAGETQYF
.,TRBV11-1,TRBJ2-3,.,TGTGCCAGCAGCTTAGGCGAAGATACGCAGTATTTT,CASSLGEDTQYF
.,TRBV7-2,TRBJ1-1,.,TGTGCCAGCAGCTTATACGGGGGTTCGAACACTGAAGCTTTCTTT,CASSLYGGSNTEAFF
.,TRBV6-5,TRBJ2-7,.,TGTGCCAGCAAACCGACAGGAAGCGGTTACGAGCAGTACTTC,CASKPTGSGYEQYF
TRBD1,TRBV7-9,TRBJ2-7,.,TGTGCCAGCAGCTTCGGACAGGGGGCCGAGCAGTACTTC,CASSFGQGAEQYF
.,TRBV10-2,TRBJ1-1,.,TGCGCCAGCAGCCTCCAGGGCGAAGGTACTGAAGCTTTCTTT,CASSLQGEGTEAFF
.,TRBV18,TRBJ2-7,.,TGTGCCAGCTCGCCGAGCTCCTCCGAGCAGTACTTC,CASSPSSSEQYF
TRBD1,TRBV6-5,TRBJ2-7,.,TGTGCCAGCAGCCAGGGACAGGGGGCGTACGAGCAGTACTTC,CASSQGQGAYEQYF
.,TRBV5-1,TRBJ1-6,.,TGCGCCAGCAGAAGTAAGGAGGCCCTTGCTGCCTCACCCCTCCACTTT,CASRSKEALAASPLHF
.,TRBV5-1,TRBJ2-3,once,TGCGCCAGCAGTGGGGGGGGCCTTGATACGCAGTATTTT,CASSGGGLDTQYF
.,TRBV9,TRBJ1-1,.,TGTGCCAGCAGCGTAGGGACAGCGAACACTGAAGCTTTCTTT,CASSVGTANTEAFF
.,TRBV5-1,TRBJ2-1,.,TGCGCCAGCAACCCCGGACAGGGAGGCGGGGGGGCCCGGGAGCAGTTCTTC,CASNPGQGGGGAREQFF
TRBD1,TRBV14,TRBJ1-1,.,TGTGCCAGCAGCCAAGATCAGGGGGAGAACACTGAAGCTTTCTTT,CASSQDQGENTEAFF
TRBD1,TRBV9,TRBJ2-5,.,TGTGCCAGCAGCGTAGGACAGGGGAAGACCCAGTACTTC,CASSVGQGKTQYF
TRBD1,TRBV4-3,TRBJ1-3,.,TGCGCCAGCAGCCAAGATAGGGGACAGGGAAACACCATATATTTT,CASSQDRGQGNTIYF
TRBD1,TRBV30,TRBJ2-2,few,TGTGCCTGGACTGCCTCGGACAGGGACACCGGGGAGCTGTTTTTT,CAWTASDRDTGELFF
TRBD1,TRBV2,TRBJ1-5,.,TGTGCCAGCAGTGATGGGGACAGGGATGAGTTTGGACCCCAGCATTTT,CASSDGDRDEFGPQHF
TRBD2,TRBV5-1,TRBJ2-4,once,TGCGCCAGCAGCTTGGCCGGGGCAGCGGGGGCCAAAAACATTCAGTACTTC,CASSLAGAAGAKNIQYF
TRBD1,TRBV9,TRBJ2-5,.,TGTGCCAGCAGCGTAGCATCAGGACAGGCGGAGACCCAGTACTTC,CASSVASGQAETQYF
.,TRBV2,TRBJ2-4,.,TGTGCCAGCAGTCTGGCCGCGGGCAAAAACATTCAGTACTTC,CASSLAAGKNIQYF